This T cell receptor (beta chain) is drawn from a study of blood T cell repertoires in COVID-19 (dated by TCRdb to about 2020). Study-level background: Samples covering the acute and convalescent phases of COVID-19 were provided by collaborators in the United States, Italy and Spain. The prospective study material was composed of cDNA or gDNA derived from T cells, B-cell-depleted T cells, or PBMCs. Deeply sampled blood TCRbeta repertoires from subjects exposed to, actively infected with, or recovered from COVID-19 were included in the dataset. The repertoires were released in a freely available public database meant as a resource for research on the immune response to SARS-CoV-2. The samples were drawn from the first 160 participants of the ongoing ImmuneRACE study and from 1,254 subjects provided by 6 global collaborators. The sample metadata nearly always contained a de-identified subject ID, COVID-19 status, age in years and sex. Where available, HLA class I and class II types were taken from metadata supplied by the sample provider and were not determined by assay-based typing. Results the study describes overall, beyond this receptor: The quantity of clinical and demographic metadata differed by source and by participant and was supplied without curation.

Whole blood was collected in K2EDTA tubes by collaborating institutions according to the institutions' own protocols. Collaborator samples were shipped for TCRbeta analysis as frozen whole blood, isolated PBMCs, or DNA extracted from either sample type. The CDR3 holds 14 amino acids from the cysteine to the phenylalanine. Here the CDR3 DNA is all that survives: 42 bases in frame from base 1. The CDR1 and CDR2 encoded by the germline V gene are MGHDK and SYGVNS. Relative to germline, V is 4 bases shorter and J is 2 bases shorter, with 11 bases between their ends. TCRbeta CDR3 regions were amplified from genomic DNA by means of the immunoSEQ Assay, a bias-controlled multiplex PCR. Turning to the authors' computational methods: Within the assay, amplification of reference gene primers was used to estimate how many nucleated cells each sample contained. Sequence reads were collapsed and filtered to measure the absolute abundance of every unique TCRbeta CDR3 rearrangement. For each sample, productive Simpson clonality was calculated as the square root of Simpson's diversity index over productive rearrangements. Imported from immuneACCESS, the table was reduced by TCRdb to in-frame sequences with V and J called. These copies leave out some clones; in studies compared against another copy, an unresolved V gene accounts for under half, and the cause of the remainder is not known. The V and J calls and clone size were taken over from that table, and D and trimming were inferred from the DNA. Within this sample are about 140,000 clones, with approximately 89% of them counted one time only. About 1.6% of the sample goes to the ten largest clones.

This clone appeared a single time. Its target antigen remains unknown. Base qualities are not provided; no much larger clone lies one nucleotide away. The V gene is TRBV25-1 and the J gene is TRBJ2-5; the D gene is possibly TRBD2, with 6 bases matching. The sample was peripheral blood. This TCR was recovered from a human donor in a cohort sampled during active COVID-19. The nucleotides are TGTGCCAGCAGTGGATGGGGGGATCAAGAGACCCAGTACTTC. This is translated as CASSGWGDQETQYF.